This is a list of T cell receptor beta chains from one sample in a study of T and B cells in COVID-19 patients. TCRdb re-called the multiplex PCR reads with MiXCR, one entry per CDR3 protein. In the table there are 850 to 1,100 distinct CDR3 sequences, roughly 18% of which are singletons. Material: blood. The receptors were sampled from a human donor with active COVID-19. Each CDR3 is given with its conserved first and last residue. D genes are given only for firm matches. Expanded clones are given a class, and other clones once, few, many or no size at all.

J | V | D | size | CDR3 | DNA
TRBJ1-1 | TRBV18 | . | medium-sized | CASSHQVGWTEAFF | TGTGCCAGCTCACATCAGGTCGGTTGGACTGAAGCTTTCTTT
TRBJ2-3 | TRBV7-6 | . | large | CASRGSVGADTQYF | TGTGCCAGCAGAGGATCGGTAGGGGCAGATACGCAGTATTTT
TRBJ1-6 | TRBV7-2 | . | . | CASSSPKTGAYNSPLHF | TGTGCCAGCAGCTCTCCCAAGACAGGCGCTTATAATTCACCCCTCCACTTT
TRBJ2-5 | TRBV6-2/TRBV6-3 | TRBD2 | . | CASRGLAGSETQYF | TGTGCCAGCAGAGGACTAGCGGGGTCGGAGACCCAGTACTTC
TRBJ2-2 | TRBV29-1 | . | . | CSVQRGGTGELFF | TGCAGCGTCCAGAGGGGGGGGACCGGGGAGCTGTTTTTT
TRBJ2-1 | TRBV10-3 | . | medium-sized | CAISESTWVKVEQFF | TGTGCCATCAGTGAGTCGACTTGGGTGAAGGTTGAGCAGTTCTTC
TRBJ1-2 | TRBV6-2/TRBV6-3 | TRBD1 | medium-sized | CAGRQGASGGYTF | TGTGCCGGACGACAGGGGGCGTCAGGAGGCTACACCTTC
TRBJ2-1 | TRBV10-3 | TRBD1 | medium-sized | CAISGQGRFNEQFF | TGTGCCATCAGTGGACAGGGTCGGTTCAATGAGCAGTTCTTC
TRBJ1-3 | TRBV5-1 | . | many | CASMWGNTIYF | TGCGCCAGCATGTGGGGAAACACCATATATTTT
TRBJ2-7 | TRBV7-2 | . | . | CASSLAAGPYEQYF | TGTGCCAGCAGCTTAGCTGCTGGGCCCTACGAGCAGTACTTC
TRBJ2-5 | TRBV4-1 | TRBD1 | few | CASSQRDLQGERETQYF | TGCGCCAGCAGCCAACGCGACTTACAGGGGGAACGTGAGACCCAGTACTTC
TRBJ1-5 | TRBV30 | . | medium-sized | CAWSRGIQPQHF | TGTGCCTGGAGTCGAGGCATTCAGCCCCAGCATTTT
TRBJ2-2 | TRBV7-2 | TRBD2 | medium-sized | CASSARTSGGVRDTGELFF | TGTGCCAGCAGCGCTCGGACTAGCGGGGGGGTTAGGGACACCGGGGAGCTGTTTTTT
TRBJ2-1 | TRBV7-9 | . | medium-sized | CASSSLMTSRVWGEQFF | TGTGCCAGCAGCTCCCTTATGACTTCAAGGGTCTGGGGTGAGCAGTTCTTC
TRBJ2-5 | TRBV7-9 | TRBD2 | medium-sized | CASSWGTSGGAPYQETQYF | TGTGCCAGCAGCTGGGGGACTAGCGGGGGGGCCCCTTACCAAGAGACCCAGTACTTC